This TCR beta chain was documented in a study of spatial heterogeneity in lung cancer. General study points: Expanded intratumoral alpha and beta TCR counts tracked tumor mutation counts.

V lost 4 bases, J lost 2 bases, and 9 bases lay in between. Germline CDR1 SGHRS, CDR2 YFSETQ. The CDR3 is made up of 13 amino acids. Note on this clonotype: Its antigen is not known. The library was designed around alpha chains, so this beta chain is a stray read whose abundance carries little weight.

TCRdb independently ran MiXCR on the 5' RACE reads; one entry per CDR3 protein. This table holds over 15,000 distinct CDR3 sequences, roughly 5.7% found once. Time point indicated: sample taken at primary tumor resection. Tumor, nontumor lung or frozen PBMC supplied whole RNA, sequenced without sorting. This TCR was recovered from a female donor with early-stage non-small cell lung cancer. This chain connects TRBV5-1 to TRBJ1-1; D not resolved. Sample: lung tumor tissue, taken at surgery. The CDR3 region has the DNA TGCGCCAGCAGCCCCCCTTTAAACACTGAAGCTTTCTTT. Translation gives CASSPPLNTEAFF.